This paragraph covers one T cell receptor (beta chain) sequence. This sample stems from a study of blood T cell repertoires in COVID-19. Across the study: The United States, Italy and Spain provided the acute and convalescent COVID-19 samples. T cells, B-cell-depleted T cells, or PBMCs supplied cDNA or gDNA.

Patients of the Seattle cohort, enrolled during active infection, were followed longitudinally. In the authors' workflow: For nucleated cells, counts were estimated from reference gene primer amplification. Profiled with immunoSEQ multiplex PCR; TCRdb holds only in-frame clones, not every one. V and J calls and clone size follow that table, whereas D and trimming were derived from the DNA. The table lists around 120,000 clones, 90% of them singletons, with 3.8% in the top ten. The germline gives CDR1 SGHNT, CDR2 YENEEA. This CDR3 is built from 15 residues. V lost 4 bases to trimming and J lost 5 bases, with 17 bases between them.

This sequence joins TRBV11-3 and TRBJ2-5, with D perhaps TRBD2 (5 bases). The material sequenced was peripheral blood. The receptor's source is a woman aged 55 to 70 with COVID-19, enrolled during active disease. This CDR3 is CASSSAGLPGETQYF. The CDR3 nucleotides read TGTGCCAGCAGCTCCGCCGGACTTCCTGGGGAGACCCAGTACTTC.